This T cell receptor (beta chain) was recovered during a study of blood T cell repertoires in COVID-19. Study as a whole: T cells, B-cell-depleted T cells, or PBMCs provided the cDNA or gDNA that served as material.

Profiling relied on immunoSEQ multiplex PCR, and the TCRdb table lists in-frame clones only, not all of them. The sample has about 63,000 clones, around 86% seen once. Germline CDR1 reads MNHEY; CDR2 reads SVGEGT. With 6 bases clipped from V and 7 bases from J, the junction kept 10 bases outside the gene matches. The CDR3 runs 14 residues. This clone was counted a single time. The gene calls are TRBV6-2 or TRBV6-3 and TRBJ2-7; 9 nucleotides agree with TRBD2. The sequence was obtained from a man aged 45-65 years with active COVID-19. The sequenced material came from peripheral blood. The CDR3 sequence: CASSRSGRVGEQYF. The DNA of the CDR3 is TGTGCCAGCAGCCGTAGCGGGAGAGTCGGGGAGCAGTACTTC.